The clone carrying this T cell receptor beta chain was recorded a few times. Its antigen is not known. Sample barcodes and UMIs were carried by the TCR alpha and TCR beta cDNA libraries that 5'RACE generated with constant-segment primers. In TCRdb, the 5' RACE reads were re-called with MiXCR into one record per CDR3 protein. The profile covers 350,000 to 550,000 distinct CDR3 sequences, with under 20% appearing a single time and about 22% taken by the ten largest. The data derive from a study of T-cell memory formation after mild COVID-19. At the level of the study: There were largely donor-specific TCR clusters. Whole-study findings and limits: Mainly CM and EM harbored the contracting CD4+ clones; mainly EMRA harbored the CD8+ ones.

CDR1 and CDR2 (germline): SGHNT, YYREEE (reference sequence). The CDR3 consists of 14 residues. Trimming shortened V by 2 bases and J by 1 base, and 8 bases separated the two germline ends. V is TRBV5-4 and J is TRBJ2-3; tentatively, D is TRBD1 (5 bases). The TCR comes from a man between 18 and 29 years old who had mild COVID-19 (a few samples of this study predate the infection). Cell type and time point are not known. Sequencing was done on a sample of PBMCs or a T cell subset sorted from them (not recorded which). This CDR3 is CASSFPGRTDTQYF. Written as DNA, the CDR3 is TGTGCCAGCAGCTTCCCAGGGCGCACAGATACGCAGTATTTT.